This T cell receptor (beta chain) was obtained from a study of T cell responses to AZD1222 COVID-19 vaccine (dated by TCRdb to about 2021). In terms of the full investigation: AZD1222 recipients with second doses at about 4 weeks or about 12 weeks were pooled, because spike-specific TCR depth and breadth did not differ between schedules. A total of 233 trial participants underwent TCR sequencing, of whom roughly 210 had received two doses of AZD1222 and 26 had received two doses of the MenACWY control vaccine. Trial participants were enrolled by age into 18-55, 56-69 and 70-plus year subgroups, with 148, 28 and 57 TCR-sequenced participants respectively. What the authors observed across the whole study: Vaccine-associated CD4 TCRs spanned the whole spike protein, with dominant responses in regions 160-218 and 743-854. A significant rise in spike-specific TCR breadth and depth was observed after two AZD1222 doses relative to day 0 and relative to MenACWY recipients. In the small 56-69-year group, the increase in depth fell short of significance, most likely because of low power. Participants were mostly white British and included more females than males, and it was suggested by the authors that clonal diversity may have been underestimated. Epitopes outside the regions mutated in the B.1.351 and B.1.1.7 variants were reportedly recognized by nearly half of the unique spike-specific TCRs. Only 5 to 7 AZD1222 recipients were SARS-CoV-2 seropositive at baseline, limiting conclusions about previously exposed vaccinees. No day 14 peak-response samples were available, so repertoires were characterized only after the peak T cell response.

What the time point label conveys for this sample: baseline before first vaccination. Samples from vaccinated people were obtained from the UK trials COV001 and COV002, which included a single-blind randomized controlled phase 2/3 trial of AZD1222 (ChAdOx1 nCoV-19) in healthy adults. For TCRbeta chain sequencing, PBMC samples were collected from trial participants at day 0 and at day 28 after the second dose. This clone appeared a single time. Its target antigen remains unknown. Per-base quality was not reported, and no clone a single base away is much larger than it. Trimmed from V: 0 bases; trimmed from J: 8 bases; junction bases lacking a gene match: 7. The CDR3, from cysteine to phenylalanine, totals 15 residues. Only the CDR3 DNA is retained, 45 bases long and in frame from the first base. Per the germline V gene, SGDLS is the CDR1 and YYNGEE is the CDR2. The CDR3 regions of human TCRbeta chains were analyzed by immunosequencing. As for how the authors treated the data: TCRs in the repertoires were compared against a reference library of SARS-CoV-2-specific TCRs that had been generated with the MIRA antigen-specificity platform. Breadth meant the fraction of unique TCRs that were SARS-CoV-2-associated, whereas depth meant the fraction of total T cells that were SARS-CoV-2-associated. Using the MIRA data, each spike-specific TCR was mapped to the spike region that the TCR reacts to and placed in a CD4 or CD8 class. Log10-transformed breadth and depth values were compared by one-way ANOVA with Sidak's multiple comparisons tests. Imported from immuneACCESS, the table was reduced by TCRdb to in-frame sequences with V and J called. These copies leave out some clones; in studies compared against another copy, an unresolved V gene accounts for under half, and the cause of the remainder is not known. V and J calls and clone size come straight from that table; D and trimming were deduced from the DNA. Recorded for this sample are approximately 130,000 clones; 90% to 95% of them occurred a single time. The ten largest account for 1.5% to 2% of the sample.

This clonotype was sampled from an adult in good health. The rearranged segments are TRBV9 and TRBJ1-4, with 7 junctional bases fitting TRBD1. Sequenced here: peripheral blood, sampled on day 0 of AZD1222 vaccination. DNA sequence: TGTGCCAGCAGCGTAGAGGGGGCCAAGGGGGAAAAACTGTTTTTT. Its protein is CASSVEGAKGEKLFF.